The present T cell receptor (beta chain) was sequenced within a study of T cell responses to AZD1222 COVID-19 vaccine. The germline V and J ends were trimmed by 5 bases and 9 bases, with 22 bases remaining between them. The CDR3 is 16 amino acids. Germline assignment: CDR1 SGHTA and CDR2 FQGNSA. Here immunoSEQ multiplex PCR was the method, and the copy in TCRdb shows in-frame clones only, minus some. The sample has about 47,000 clones, roughly 80% seen once. This sample comprised peripheral blood, obtained on day 0 of MenACWY control vaccination. The sequence was collected from an adult in good health. This chain connects TRBV7-2 to TRBJ2-2, with D perhaps TRBD2 (6 bases). The CDR3 nucleotides are TGTGCCAGCAGCATACGCTTAACAAGCGGGCCTCGGGAGCTGTTTTTT. It encodes CASSIRLTSGPRELFF.